The 13 T cell receptor beta chains below all came from one sample that was sequenced in a study of blood T cell repertoires in COVID-19. Some clones are missing from TCRdb's copy, which holds only in-frame ones; the method was immunoSEQ multiplex PCR. The sample lists about 180,000 clones, about 78% occurring once. Material for sequencing was PBMCs or T cells enriched from blood (not recorded which). These receptors came from a woman in her 50s who had recovered from COVID-19.

V gene TRBV29-1 combines with J gene TRBJ2-7, with 10 nucleotides matching TRBD2. V was clipped by 3 bases and J by 6 bases; unmatched bases: 11. Germline V gene data show CDR1 as SQVTM and CDR2 as ANQGSEA. This CDR3 is built from 15 residues. The CDR3 sequence is CSVDGLAGALREQYF. For the CDR3, the DNA is TGCAGCGTTGACGGGCTAGCGGGAGCTCTACGCGAGCAGTACTTC.

A single count supports this clone. This sequence joins TRBV5-1 and TRBJ2-3, with D maybe TRBD1 (5 bases). Trimming left V 1 base short and J 1 base short, with 10 bases between. This CDR3 region has 15 residues. Germline values: CDR1 SGHRS, CDR2 YFSETQ. CDR3 DNA sequence: TGCGCCAGCAGCTTGAGTGTAGGGGGCACAGATACGCAGTATTTT. This gives the protein CASSLSVGGTDTQYF.

The genes are TRBV19 and TRBJ2-2; TRBD2 matches at 11 bases. CDR3 length: 16 amino acids. The trim removed 7 bases at V and 3 bases at J, leaving 7 bases unmatched. Germline CDR1 is LNHDA and CDR2 is SQIVND (reference sequence). Here the CDR3 DNA reads TGTGCCAGTACGGGACTAGCGGCAAAGGACACCGGGGAGCTGTTTTTT. Protein: CASTGLAAKDTGELFF.

This chain uses TRBV2 with TRBJ1-2; 9 bases are shared with TRBD1. The CDR3 is 15 amino acids. The V gene end was trimmed by 4 bases and the J gene end by 1 base; junction bases not matched to a gene: 4. Germline values: CDR1 SNHLY, CDR2 FYNNEI. Written as DNA, the CDR3 is TGTGCCAGCAGTGGGGGGGGACAGGGTAACTATGGCTACACCTTC. Amino acids: CASSGGGQGNYGYTF. The full variable domain, with the rest looked up from reference TRBV2 and TRBJ1-2, is EPEVTQTPSHQVTQMGQEVILRCVPISNHLYFYWYRQILGQKVEFLVSFYNNEISEKSEIFDDQFSVERPDGSNFTLKIRSTKLEDSAMYFCASSGGGQGNYGYTFGSGTRLTVV.

The chain joins TRBV7-9 to TRBJ2-3, with 10 bases that match TRBD1. The CDR3 is made up of 19 amino acids. Germline V lookup: CDR1 SEHNR, CDR2 FQNEAQ (reference sequence). J was trimmed by 3 bases and V by 7 bases; bases with no gene match: 19. CDR3 nucleotide sequence: TGTGCCAGCAACTTGTGGGGCCAGACAGGGGGCGCGGGGACAGATACGCAGTATTTT. Its protein is CASNLWGQTGGAGTDTQYF.

The chain has TRBV19 and TRBJ1-6; 11 bases agree with TRBD1. The V segment lost 4 bases and the J segment 7 bases; nucleotides outside the gene matches: 3. The CDR3 sequence is 15 residues long. Germline lookup yields CDR1 LNHDA and CDR2 SQIVND (reference sequence). CDR3 DNA sequence: TGTGCCAGTAGTACCGGGACAGGGGGGAATTCACCCCTCCACTTT. Its translation is CASSTGTGGNSPLHF.

J is TRBJ1-1 and V is TRBV23-1; perhaps TRBD1 as D (6 bases). TRBV23-1 is noted as an ORF with a role that remains uncertain. V lost 0 bases and J lost 0, with 11 bases in between. This CDR3 has 16 amino acids. The chain's CDR3 is CASSQSAGAMNTEAFF. CDR3 nucleotides: TGCGCCAGCAGTCAATCAGCAGGGGCGATGAACACTGAAGCTTTCTTT.

The chain is built from TRBV18 and TRBJ2-7; D may be TRBD2 (6 bases). V dropped 2 bases and J dropped 2 bases, with 13 bases sitting between them. CDR3 length equals 15 residues. Germline V lookup: CDR1 KGHSH, CDR2 LQKENI. The DNA for the CDR3 is TGTGCCAGCTCACCAGGGGCGGGGTCGACCTACGAGCAGTACTTC. It specifies CASSPGAGSTYEQYF.

The chain recombines TRBV3-1 (or the pseudogene TRBV3-2) with TRBJ2-1; 10 bases line up with TRBD2. This CDR3 is 17 amino acids long. Germline V CDR1 and CDR2: LGHDT, YNNKEL (reference sequence). The junction had 11 bases not matched to a gene; V was cut back by 0 bases and J by 9 bases. CDR3 in amino acids: CASSQESTSGKSSEQFF. CDR3 DNA sequence: TGTGCCAGCAGCCAAGAGAGCACTAGCGGGAAATCGAGTGAGCAGTTCTTC.

This sequence joins TRBV3-1 (or the pseudogene TRBV3-2) and TRBJ1-1, with unresolved D. The V gene lost 0 bases and the J gene lost 10 bases, with 15 bases spanning the gap. This CDR3 has 14 residues. The germline V gene has CDR1 LGHDT and CDR2 YNNKEL (reference sequence). The CDR3 here is CASSQDWNSPGAFF. DNA for the CDR3: TGTGCCAGCAGCCAAGATTGGAACAGCCCAGGAGCTTTCTTT.

The gene calls are TRBV30 and TRBJ1-2, with a weak D call TRBD1 (5 bases). The CDR3 runs 12 residues. From germline, CDR1 is GTSNPN and CDR2 SVGIG (reference sequence). V was trimmed by 4 bases and J by 3 bases, leaving 9 bases between them. CDR3 DNA: TGTGCCTGGACTGACAGTTACTATGGCTACACCTTC. This gives the protein CAWTDSYYGYTF.

V usage is TRBV6-5 and J usage is TRBJ2-3; weak D call: TRBD2 (6 bases). V shed 0 bases and J shed 3 bases, with 13 bases lying between them. The germline gives CDR1 MNHEY, CDR2 SVGAGI. The CDR3 length is 16 residues. CDR3 sequence (DNA): TGTGCCAGCAGTTACTCGAGGGCCCGGGGGACAGATACGCAGTATTTT. It yields the protein CASSYSRARGTDTQYF.

This clone was seen a few times. The gene calls are TRBV3-1 (or the pseudogene TRBV3-2) and TRBJ2-5; 9 bases match TRBD2. Germline V gene data show CDR1 as LGHDT and CDR2 as YNNKEL (reference sequence). V lost 4 bases, J lost 1 base, and 4 bases stayed unmatched. The CDR3 contains 15 residues. CDR3 in amino acids: CASSRGSGGQETQYF. The DNA of the CDR3 is TGTGCCAGCAGCCGAGGTAGCGGGGGCCAAGAGACCCAGTACTTC.